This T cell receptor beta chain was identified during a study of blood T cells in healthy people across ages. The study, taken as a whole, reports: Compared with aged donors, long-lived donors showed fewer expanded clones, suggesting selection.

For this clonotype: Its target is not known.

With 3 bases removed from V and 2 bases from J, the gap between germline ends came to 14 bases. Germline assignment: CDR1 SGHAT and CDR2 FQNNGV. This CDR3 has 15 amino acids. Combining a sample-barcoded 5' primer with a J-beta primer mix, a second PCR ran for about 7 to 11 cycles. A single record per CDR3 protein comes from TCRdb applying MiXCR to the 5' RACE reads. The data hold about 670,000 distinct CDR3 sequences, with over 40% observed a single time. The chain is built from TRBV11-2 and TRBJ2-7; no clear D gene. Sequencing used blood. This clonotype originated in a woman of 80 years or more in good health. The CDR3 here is CASSFSPTDAYEQYF. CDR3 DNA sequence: TGTGCCAGCAGCTTTAGTCCCACAGACGCCTACGAGCAGTACTTC.